This TCR beta chain was captured by sequencing in a study of blood T cell repertoires in COVID-19. In the original analysis: Estimation of nucleated cell counts was performed using reference gene primer amplification. The data were produced by immunoSEQ multiplex PCR, yet TCRdb's version contains in-frame clones alone and is incomplete. The V and J calls and the clone size are those of that table, but D and trimming were determined from the DNA. The sample lists about 100,000 clones; 80% were seen once. CDR3 length: 13 amino acids. Germline CDR1 reads MNHNS; CDR2 reads SASEGT. V lost 8 bases and J lost 5; bases outside the gene matches: 3.

Material: peripheral blood. The TCR originated in a woman between 70 and 85 years old with acute or convalescent COVID-19. The rearrangement links TRBV6-1 to TRBJ2-3, with 11 bases matching TRBD2. CDR3 protein: CASFLAGGDTQYF. The CDR3 bases are TGTGCCAGCTTTCTAGCGGGGGGAGATACGCAGTATTTT.